Listed below are T cell receptor beta chains from one sample, sequenced in a study of cytomegalovirus exposure and HLA in healthy donors. TCRdb's copy holds only in-frame clones and misses some; the assay was immunoSEQ multiplex PCR. Here the sample spans 150,000 to 190,000 clones, around 82% being singletons. Sequencing was carried out using PBMCs. These receptors all come from a woman in her forties or fifties in good health and CMV-seropositive. The CDR3 runs from the conserved cysteine through the conserved F or W. The D gene is left open where the match is weak. Clone size is not always given. Where it is, it says once, few, many or a class for expanded clones.

v_gene	abundance	j_gene	d_gene	CDR3nt	CDR3aa
TRBV5-4	few	TRBJ1-5	NA	TGTGCCAGCAGCTTGGACGGGGCAGGGGAGCCCCAGCATTTT	CASSLDGAGEPQHF
TRBV14	NA	TRBJ1-3	NA	TGTGCCAGCAGCCCCCTCGTCCTCACGGCGGACACCATATATTTT	CASSPLVLTADTIYF
TRBV6-1	NA	TRBJ1-1	NA	TGTGCCAGCAGTGCTACTAGGAATTCCCGTGAAGCTTTCTTT	CASSATRNSREAFF
TRBV4-3	NA	TRBJ1-6	NA	TGCGCCAGCAGCCAAGATTTGGTCACAGGGTGGGTCACCCTCCACTTT	CASSQDLVTGWVTLHF
TRBV30	NA	TRBJ2-3	TRBD2	TGTGCCTGGAGTGCCATTCGGGGGGGACCGCTTGCTAGCACAGATACGCAGTATTTT	CAWSAIRGGPLASTDTQYF
TRBV6-6	NA	TRBJ2-1	TRBD2	TGTGCCAGCAGACCCAGCGGGGGGGCCTCCTACAATGAGCAGTTCTTC	CASRPSGGASYNEQFF
TRBV11-2	NA	TRBJ2-7	NA	TGTGCCAGCAGCTTAACGATCTCCGGGGGCTCCTACGAGCAGTACTTC	CASSLTISGGSYEQYF
TRBV7-8	few	TRBJ2-3	TRBD1	TGTGCCAGCAGCGAGGGACAGACTTTCACAGATACGCAGTATTTT	CASSEGQTFTDTQYF
TRBV9	NA	TRBJ2-3	TRBD1	TGTGCCAGCAGCTCAGGGGGATTGACAGATACGCAGTATTTT	CASSSGGLTDTQYF
TRBV2	NA	TRBJ1-2	NA	TGTGCCAGCGCACTAGTGGGGAACTATGGCTACACCTTC	CASALVGNYGYTF
TRBV18	NA	TRBJ2-7	NA	TGTGCCAGCTCACTATCAGGGGCAGGGATCGACGAGCAGTACTTC	CASSLSGAGIDEQYF
TRBV6-1	once	TRBJ1-1	TRBD1	TGTGCCAGCAACGTACAGGGGAAAGTGAACACTGAAGCTTTCTTT	CASNVQGKVNTEAFF
TRBV19	NA	TRBJ1-1	NA	TGTGCCAGTGGCAGGGGCACTGAAGCTTTCTTT	CASGRGTEAFF
TRBV5-6	NA	TRBJ1-1	NA	TGTGCCAGCAGCTACACAGGGAACACTGAAGCTTTCTTT	CASSYTGNTEAFF
TRBV27	NA	TRBJ1-6	NA	TGTGCCAGCAGTTTAGGGCTAAAGAATTCACCCCTCCACTTT	CASSLGLKNSPLHF
TRBV4-2	once	TRBJ2-7	TRBD1	TGTGCCAGCAGCCATTTGGACAGGGACATTAACTACGAGCAGTACTTC	CASSHLDRDINYEQYF
TRBV9	few	TRBJ1-6	TRBD1	TGTGCCAGCAGCTCAGGGGGCTATAATTCACCCCTCCACTTT	CASSSGGYNSPLHF
TRBV2	NA	TRBJ1-5	NA	TGTGCCAGCAGTGAAGGGGGGGGGACTCAGCCCCAGCATTTT	CASSEGGGTQPQHF
TRBV19	NA	TRBJ1-1	TRBD1	TGTGCCAGTAGTAATGTAAACAGGGGGTACACTGAAGCTTTCTTT	CASSNVNRGYTEAFF
TRBV5-1	NA	TRBJ2-1	NA	TGCGCCAGCAGCGCCACTAGCCCTCCCAGGTGGCAGTTCTTC	CASSATSPPRWQFF
TRBV6-5	NA	TRBJ1-1	NA	TGTGCCAGCGGTTACTCGAGCCTCATGAACACTGAAGCTTTCTTT	CASGYSSLMNTEAFF
TRBV15	NA	TRBJ2-3	TRBD1	TGTGCCACCAGCAGAGGTTGGGCTACCGGGACAGGGGCCCTCGATACGCAGTATTTT	CATSRGWATGTGALDTQYF
TRBV7-9	few	TRBJ2-1	NA	TGTGCCAGCAGCTTCCCATCCAGCAATGAGCAGTTCTTC	CASSFPSSNEQFF
TRBV7-9	NA	TRBJ1-6	NA	TGTTCCAGCAGCTTCGGTCCGACAGCGAATTCACCCCTCCACTTT	CSSSFGPTANSPLHF
TRBV5-4	NA	TRBJ1-2	TRBD1	TGTGCCAGCAGCTGGCCCCCGGGACAGGGTGGCTACACCTTC	CASSWPPGQGGYTF
TRBV6-6	once	TRBJ1-6	NA	TGTGCCAGCAGGGAGGGGATCAATTCACCCCTCCACTTT	CASREGINSPLHF
TRBV5-1	NA	TRBJ2-7	TRBD2	TGCGCCAGCAGCCCCGACCCGCGACTAGCGGGGGGCTCCTACGAGCAGTACTTC	CASSPDPRLAGGSYEQYF
TRBV14	NA	TRBJ2-3	TRBD2	TGTGCCAGCAGCCCGTATAGCGGGGGAAGGGCAGATACGCAGTATTTT	CASSPYSGGRADTQYF
TRBV29-1	NA	TRBJ2-4	TRBD1	TGCAGCGTCCAACCCGGGACAGGACGAGTAGGACAATTAAACATTCAGTACTTC	CSVQPGTGRVGQLNIQYF
TRBV9	NA	TRBJ2-5	TRBD1	TGTGCCAGCAGCCCTGGGACAGGGCAAGAGACCCAGTACTTC	CASSPGTGQETQYF
TRBV29-1	NA	TRBJ2-5	TRBD1	TGCAGCGTTGAAGATTGGGAGAGGGGGCAGGAGACCCAGTACTTC	CSVEDWERGQETQYF
TRBV10-2	NA	TRBJ2-7	TRBD1	TGCGCCAGCAGTGAGCCGGGACAGGGGGCTTACGAGCAGTACTTC	CASSEPGQGAYEQYF
TRBV5-4	NA	TRBJ2-1	TRBD2	TGTGCCAGCAGCCGGCCGGTCGCGCGGGGGGGGAATGAGCAGTTCTTC	CASSRPVARGGNEQFF
TRBV2	NA	TRBJ2-3	NA	TGTGCCGGGGAGGAGGCCACAGATACGCAGTATTTT	CAGEEATDTQYF
TRBV7-9	few	TRBJ2-3	TRBD1	TGTGCCAGCAGCACTGGGACAGGGGGGCCAGATACGCAGTATTTT	CASSTGTGGPDTQYF
TRBV5-1	NA	TRBJ2-7	NA	TGCGCCAGCAGCTTGGAGGGGCCAGTGGACGAGCAGTACTTC	CASSLEGPVDEQYF
TRBV15	NA	TRBJ2-1	NA	TGTGCCACCAGCGCCCACAAAGGGTTCGGCGGGTGGCAGTTCTTC	CATSAHKGFGGWQFF
TRBV30	NA	TRBJ1-2	NA	TGTGCCTGGAGAATTAGGGGTTTCGGTGGCTACACCTTC	CAWRIRGFGGYTF
TRBV5-1	NA	TRBJ1-2	TRBD1	TGCGCCAGCAGCTTGGACGGGACAGTCTTTGGTGGCTACACCTTC	CASSLDGTVFGGYTF
TRBV10-2	NA	TRBJ2-7	NA	TGCGCCAGCAAAAAAGGAGGGGAATACGAGCAGTACTTC	CASKKGGEYEQYF
TRBV7-9	NA	TRBJ2-3	NA	TGTTCCAGCAGTTTAACGGTCGGAGTACAGGGATCTAGCACAGATACGCAGTATTTT	CSSSLTVGVQGSSTDTQYF
TRBV19	NA	TRBJ2-7	TRBD1	TGTGCCAGTAGCCGACAGGGGACGGTCTACGAGCAGTACTTC	CASSRQGTVYEQYF
TRBV7-9	NA	TRBJ2-7	NA	TGTGCCAGCAGCATGGACAGTCCCCCCGAGCAGTACTTC	CASSMDSPPEQYF
TRBV19	NA	TRBJ1-2	NA	TGTGCCAGTAGTGCACAAGTTTATAACTATGGCTACACCTTC	CASSAQVYNYGYTF
TRBV5-1	NA	TRBJ2-6	NA	TGCGCCAGCAGCCCTCTGTCTGGGGCCAACGTCCTGACTTTC	CASSPLSGANVLTF
TRBV29-1	NA	TRBJ1-2	NA	TGCAGCGCTACGGGCCAGGGGACTAACTATGGCTACACCTTC	CSATGQGTNYGYTF
TRBV7-9	NA	TRBJ2-1	NA	TGTGCCAGCACCCTTGAGGGGGGGGGAAGGAATGAGCAGTTCTTC	CASTLEGGGRNEQFF
TRBV5-4	NA	TRBJ2-7	TRBD1	TGTGCCAGCAGCCGGACAGGGACCTACGAGCAGTACTTC	CASSRTGTYEQYF
TRBV6-1	NA	TRBJ1-4	NA	TGTGCCAGCAAAAAGGACACTACGAAAAGCACCCTGTTTTTT	CASKKDTTKSTLFF
TRBV2	few	TRBJ2-3	TRBD2	TGTGCCAGCAGTGGCTCTAGCGGGGTTACAGATACGCAGTATTTT	CASSGSSGVTDTQYF